This T cell receptor beta chain was retrieved from a study of CD8+ T cells in alopecia areata. About the research overall: Treated individuals took tofacitinib by mouth, 5 to 10 mg twice daily. Study results and limitations: Although TCR sharing was seen in mice, sharing across patients was less clear, possibly for HLA-related reasons. Scalp lesions, especially in alopecia totalis/universalis, had higher clonality than normal scalp.

CDR1 is SEHNR, CDR2 FQNEAQ, per germline (reference sequence). The V end was cut by 1 base, the J end by 3 bases, with 3 bases between. This CDR3 contains 12 residues. This clone was observed a handful of times. Its antigen is currently unknown. Extraction of RNA preceded its reverse transcription into cDNA, which served as the sequencing template. The repertoire was sequenced with immunoSEQ multiplex PCR; TCRdb's copy has only in-frame clones and lacks some. The sample records around 140,000 clones, roughly half being singletons. This TCR was recovered from a human donor with alopecia areata. The source was CD4+ T cells sorted from blood, collected at week 0. The V call is TRBV7-9, the J call TRBJ1-1; no definite D call. The CDR3 sequence: CASSLEYTEAFF. Written as DNA, the CDR3 is TGTGCCAGCAGCTTAGAATACACTGAAGCTTTCTTT.